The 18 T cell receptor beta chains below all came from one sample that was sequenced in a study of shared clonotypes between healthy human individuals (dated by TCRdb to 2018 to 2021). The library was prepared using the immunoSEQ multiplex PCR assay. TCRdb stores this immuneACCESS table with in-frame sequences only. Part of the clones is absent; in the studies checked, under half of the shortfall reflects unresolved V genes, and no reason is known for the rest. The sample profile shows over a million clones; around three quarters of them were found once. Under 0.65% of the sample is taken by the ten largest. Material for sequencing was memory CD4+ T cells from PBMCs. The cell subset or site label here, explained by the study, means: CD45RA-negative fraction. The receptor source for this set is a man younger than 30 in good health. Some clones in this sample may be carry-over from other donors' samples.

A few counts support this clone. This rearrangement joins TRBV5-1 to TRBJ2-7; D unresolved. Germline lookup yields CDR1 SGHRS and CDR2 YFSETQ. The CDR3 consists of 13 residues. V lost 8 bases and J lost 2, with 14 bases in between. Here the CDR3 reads CASAPRDTYEQYF. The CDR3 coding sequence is TGCGCCAGTGCGCCCAGAGATACCTACGAGCAGTACTTC.

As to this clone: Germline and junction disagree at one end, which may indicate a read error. Here the CDR3 reads CASSSTAGTGVFF. The DNA for the CDR3 is TGTGCCAGCAGCTCGACAGCAGGGACAGGGGTTTTCTTC. The rearrangement joins TRBV6-1 to TRBJ2-7; 10 positions agree with TRBD1. CDR3 length: 13 residues. Germline values: CDR1 MNHNS, CDR2 SASEGT.

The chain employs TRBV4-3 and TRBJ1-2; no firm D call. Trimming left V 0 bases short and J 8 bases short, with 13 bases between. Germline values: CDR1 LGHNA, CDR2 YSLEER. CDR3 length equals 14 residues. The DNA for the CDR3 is TGCGCCAGCAGCCAAGAAACAGCCACGGGGGGCTACACCTTC. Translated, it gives CASSQETATGGYTF.

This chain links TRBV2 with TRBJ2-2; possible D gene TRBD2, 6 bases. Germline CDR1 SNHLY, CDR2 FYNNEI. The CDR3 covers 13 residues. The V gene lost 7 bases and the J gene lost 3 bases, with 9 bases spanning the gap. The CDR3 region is CASTRDYTGELFF. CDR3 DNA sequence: TGTGCCAGCACGCGGGATTACACCGGGGAGCTGTTTTTT.

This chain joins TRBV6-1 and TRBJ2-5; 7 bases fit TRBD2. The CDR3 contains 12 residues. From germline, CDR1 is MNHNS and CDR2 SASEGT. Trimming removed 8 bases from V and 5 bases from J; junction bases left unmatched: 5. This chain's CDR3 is CASFGTTETQYF. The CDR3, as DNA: TGTGCCAGCTTCGGGACTACGGAGACCCAGTACTTC.

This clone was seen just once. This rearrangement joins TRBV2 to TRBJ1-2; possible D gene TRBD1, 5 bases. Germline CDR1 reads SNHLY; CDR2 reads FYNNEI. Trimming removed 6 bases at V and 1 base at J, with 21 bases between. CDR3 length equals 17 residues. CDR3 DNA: TGTGCCAGCAGCCAAGGGGCTCAGACAACCAATAACTATGGCTACACCTTC. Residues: CASSQGAQTTNNYGYTF.

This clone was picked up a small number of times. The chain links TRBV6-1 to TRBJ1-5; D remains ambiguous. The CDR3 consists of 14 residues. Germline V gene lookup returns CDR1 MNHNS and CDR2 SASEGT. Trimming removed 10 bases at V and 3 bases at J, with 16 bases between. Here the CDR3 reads CATTVVASNQPQHF. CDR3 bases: TGTGCCACCACTGTGGTGGCTTCCAATCAGCCCCAGCATTTT.

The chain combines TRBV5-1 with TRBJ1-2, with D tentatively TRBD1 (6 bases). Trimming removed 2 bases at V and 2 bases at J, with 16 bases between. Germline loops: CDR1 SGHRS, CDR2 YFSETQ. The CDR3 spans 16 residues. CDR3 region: CASSFNSLQGNYGYTF. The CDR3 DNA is TGCGCCAGCAGCTTCAACTCACTTCAGGGGAACTATGGCTACACCTTC.

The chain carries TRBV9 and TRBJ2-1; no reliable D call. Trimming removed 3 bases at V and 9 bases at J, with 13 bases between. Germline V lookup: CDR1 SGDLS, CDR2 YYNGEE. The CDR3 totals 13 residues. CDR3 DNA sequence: TGTGCCAGCAGCGCCTCCCCTACGGCTGAGCAGTTCTTC. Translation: CASSASPTAEQFF. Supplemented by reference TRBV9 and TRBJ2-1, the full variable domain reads DSGVTQTPKHLITATGQRVTLRCSPRSGDLSVYWYQQSLDQGLQFLIQYYNGEERAKGNILERFSAQQFPDLHSELNLSSLELGDSALYFCASSASPTAEQFFGPGTRLTVL.

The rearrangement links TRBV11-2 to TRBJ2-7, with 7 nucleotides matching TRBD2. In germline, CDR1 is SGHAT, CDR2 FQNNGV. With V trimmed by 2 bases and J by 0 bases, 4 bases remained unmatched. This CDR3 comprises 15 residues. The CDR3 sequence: CASSLPGGSSYEQYF. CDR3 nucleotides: TGTGCCAGCAGCTTACCTGGCGGGAGCTCCTACGAGCAGTACTTC.

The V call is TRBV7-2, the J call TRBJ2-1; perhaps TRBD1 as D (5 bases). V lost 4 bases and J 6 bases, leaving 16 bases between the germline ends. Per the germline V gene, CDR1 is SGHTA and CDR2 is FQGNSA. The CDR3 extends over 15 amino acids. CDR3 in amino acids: CASSSNPRQFNEQFF. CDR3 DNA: TGTGCCAGCAGCTCAAACCCAAGACAGTTCAATGAGCAGTTCTTC.

CDR3 amino acids: CASGGSSGATDTQYF. The CDR3 DNA reads TGTGCCAGTGGAGGGTCTAGCGGAGCCACAGATACGCAGTATTTT. This rearrangement joins TRBV2 to TRBJ2-3; TRBD2 matches 7 bases. Per the germline V gene, CDR1 is SNHLY and CDR2 is FYNNEI. The CDR3 spans 15 residues. V dropped 9 bases and J dropped 2; count of bases not matched to a gene: 11. The full variable domain, in which reference TRBV2 and TRBJ2-3 provide the parts outside the CDR3, is EPEVTQTPSHQVTQMGQEVILRCVPISNHLYFYWYRQILGQKVEFLVSFYNNEISEKSEIFDDQFSVERPDGSNFTLKIRSTKLEDSAMYFCASGGSSGATDTQYFGPGTRLTVL.

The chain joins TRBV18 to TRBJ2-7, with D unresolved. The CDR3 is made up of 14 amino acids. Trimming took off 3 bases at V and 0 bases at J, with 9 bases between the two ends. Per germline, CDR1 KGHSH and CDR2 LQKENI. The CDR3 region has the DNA TGTGCCAGCTCACCGAGCCCGCCCTCCTACGAGCAGTACTTC. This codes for CASSPSPPSYEQYF.

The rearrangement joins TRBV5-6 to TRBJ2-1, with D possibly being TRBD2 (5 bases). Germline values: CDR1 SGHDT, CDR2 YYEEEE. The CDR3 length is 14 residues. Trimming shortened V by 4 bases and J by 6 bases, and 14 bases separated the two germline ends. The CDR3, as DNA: TGTGCCAGCAGCCCTGGACTTAGGAGCAATGAGCAGTTCTTC. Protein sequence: CASSPGLRSNEQFF.

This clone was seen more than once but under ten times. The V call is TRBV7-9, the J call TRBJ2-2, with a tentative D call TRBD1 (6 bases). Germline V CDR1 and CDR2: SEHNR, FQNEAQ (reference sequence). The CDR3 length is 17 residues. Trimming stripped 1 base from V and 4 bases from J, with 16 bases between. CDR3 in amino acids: CASSLEFGGASTGELFF. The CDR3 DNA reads TGTGCCAGCAGCTTAGAGTTTGGGGGCGCGAGCACCGGGGAGCTGTTTTTT.

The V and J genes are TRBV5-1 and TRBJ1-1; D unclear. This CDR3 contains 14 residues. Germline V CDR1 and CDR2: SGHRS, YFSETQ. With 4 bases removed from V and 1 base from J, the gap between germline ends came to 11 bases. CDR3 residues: CASSQVIGNTEAFF. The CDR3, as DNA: TGCGCCAGCAGCCAAGTTATAGGGAACACTGAAGCTTTCTTT.

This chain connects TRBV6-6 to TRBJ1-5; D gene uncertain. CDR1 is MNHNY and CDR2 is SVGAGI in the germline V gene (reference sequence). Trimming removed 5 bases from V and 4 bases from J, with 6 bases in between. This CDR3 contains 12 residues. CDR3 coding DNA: TGTGCCAGCAGTCAGCCTAATCAGCCCCAGCATTTT. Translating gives CASSQPNQPQHF.

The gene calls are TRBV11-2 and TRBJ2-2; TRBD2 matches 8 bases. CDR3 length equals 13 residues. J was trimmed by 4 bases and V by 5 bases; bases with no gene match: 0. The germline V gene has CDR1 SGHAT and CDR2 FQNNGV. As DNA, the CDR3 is TGTGCCAGCAGCCGGGAGGGCACCGGGGAGCTGTTTTTT. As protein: CASSREGTGELFF.